This T cell receptor (beta chain) appears in the sequencing data of a study of T cells in Graves' hyperthyroidism and ophthalmopathy. Germline values: CDR1 KGHSH, CDR2 LQKENI. V gave up 2 bases and J gave up 3 bases, with 6 bases separating them. The CDR3 spans 13 residues. RNA transcripts gave rise to amplified TCR beta CDR3 regions. Carried out on the TCR CDR3, a first-round RT-PCR used the HTBI primer set. MiXCR, run by TCRdb on the multiplex PCR reads, gives a single entry per CDR3 protein. Among about 610,000 distinct CDR3 sequences, roughly 14% were seen once, and the ten largest hold approximately 4.2%. This clonotype was seen ten or more times.

The chain links TRBV18 to TRBJ2-3; D unclear. The receptor was isolated from a woman in her thirties or forties with Graves' ophthalmopathy. The sequenced sample consisted of blood. Here the CDR3 reads CASSPYVTDTQYF. The CDR3 DNA follows: TGTGCCAGCTCACCATATGTAACAGATACGCAGTATTTT.